This TCR beta chain was retrieved from a study of blood T cell repertoires in COVID-19. Across the whole study: T cells, B-cell-depleted T cells, or PBMCs provided the cDNA or gDNA that served as material.

The V gene end was trimmed by 7 bases and the J gene end by 3 bases; junction bases not matched to a gene: 12. Germline values: CDR1 SQVTM, CDR2 ANQGSEA. The length of the CDR3 is 14 residues. As processed by the authors: Estimation of nucleated cell counts was performed using reference gene primer amplification. Generated by immunoSEQ multiplex PCR, the TCRdb table keeps only in-frame clones and is missing some. The DNA gave D and trimming, while V, J and clone size come from that table. This table holds 80,000 to 100,000 clones, 90% to 95% found once. The source is a human donor with active COVID-19. The donor label of this sample is uncertain. Sequencing was done on a sample of peripheral blood. The gene calls are TRBV29-1 and TRBJ2-7, with 7 nucleotides matching TRBD1. The CDR3 is CSATKGAGLYEQYF. The CDR3 nucleotides are TGCAGCGCTACCAAGGGGGCTGGTCTCTACGAGCAGTACTTC.